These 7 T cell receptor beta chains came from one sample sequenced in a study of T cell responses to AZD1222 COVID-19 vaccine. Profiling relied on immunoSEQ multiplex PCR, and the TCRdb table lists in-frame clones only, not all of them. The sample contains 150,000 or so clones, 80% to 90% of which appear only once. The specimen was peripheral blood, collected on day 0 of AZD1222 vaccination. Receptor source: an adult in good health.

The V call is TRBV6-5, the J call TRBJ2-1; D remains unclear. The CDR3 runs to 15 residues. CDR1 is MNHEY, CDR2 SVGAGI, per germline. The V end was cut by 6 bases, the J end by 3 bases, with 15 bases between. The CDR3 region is CASRDSSALYNEQFF. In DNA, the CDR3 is TGTGCCAGCAGGGATAGTAGTGCCCTCTACAATGAGCAGTTCTTC.

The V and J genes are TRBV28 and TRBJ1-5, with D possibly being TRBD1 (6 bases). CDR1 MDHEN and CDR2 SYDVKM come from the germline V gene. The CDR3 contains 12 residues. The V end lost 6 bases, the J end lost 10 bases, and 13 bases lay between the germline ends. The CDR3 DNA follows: TGTGCCAGCAGGGGGGGGCATCGACCCCAGCATTTT. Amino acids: CASRGGHRPQHF.

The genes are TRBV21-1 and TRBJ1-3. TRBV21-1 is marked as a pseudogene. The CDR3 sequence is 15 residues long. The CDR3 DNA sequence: TGTGCCAGCAGGGAAAGGGTTCTCTCTGGAAACACCATATATTTT. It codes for CASRERVLSGNTIYF.

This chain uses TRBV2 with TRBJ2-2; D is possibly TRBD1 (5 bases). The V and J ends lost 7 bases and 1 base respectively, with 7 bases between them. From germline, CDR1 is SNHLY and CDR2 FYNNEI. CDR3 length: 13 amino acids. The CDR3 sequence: CASTGRNTGELFF. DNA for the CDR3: TGTGCCAGCACAGGGCGGAACACCGGGGAGCTGTTTTTT.

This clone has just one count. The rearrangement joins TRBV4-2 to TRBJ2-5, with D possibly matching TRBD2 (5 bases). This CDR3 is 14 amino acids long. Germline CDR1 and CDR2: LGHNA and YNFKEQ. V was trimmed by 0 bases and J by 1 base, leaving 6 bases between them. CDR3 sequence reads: CASSQDEGQETQYF. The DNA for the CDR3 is TGTGCCAGCAGCCAAGATGAGGGCCAAGAGACCCAGTACTTC.

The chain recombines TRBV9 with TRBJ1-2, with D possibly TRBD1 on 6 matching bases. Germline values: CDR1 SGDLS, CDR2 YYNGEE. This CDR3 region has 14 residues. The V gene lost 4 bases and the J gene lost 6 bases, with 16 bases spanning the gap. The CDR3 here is CASSTPPGVDGYTF. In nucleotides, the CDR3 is TGTGCCAGCAGCACCCCACCAGGGGTCGATGGCTACACCTTC. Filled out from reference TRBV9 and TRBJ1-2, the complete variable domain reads DSGVTQTPKHLITATGQRVTLRCSPRSGDLSVYWYQQSLDQGLQFLIQYYNGEERAKGNILERFSAQQFPDLHSELNLSSLELGDSALYFCASSTPPGVDGYTFGSGTRLTVV.

The CDR3 DNA is TGTGCCAGCAGCGGGTCGAGGGCAGTAAATCAGCCCCAGCATTTT. As protein: CASSGSRAVNQPQHF. The V gene is TRBV2, the J gene TRBJ1-5; D unresolved. Germline CDR1 reads SNHLY; CDR2 reads FYNNEI. The germline V and J ends were trimmed by 6 bases and 4 bases, with 16 bases remaining between them. The CDR3 has 15 residues. The full variable domain, completed using reference TRBV2 and TRBJ1-5, is EPEVTQTPSHQVTQMGQEVILRCVPISNHLYFYWYRQILGQKVEFLVSFYNNEISEKSEIFDDQFSVERPDGSNFTLKIRSTKLEDSAMYFCASSGSRAVNQPQHFGDGTRLSIL.